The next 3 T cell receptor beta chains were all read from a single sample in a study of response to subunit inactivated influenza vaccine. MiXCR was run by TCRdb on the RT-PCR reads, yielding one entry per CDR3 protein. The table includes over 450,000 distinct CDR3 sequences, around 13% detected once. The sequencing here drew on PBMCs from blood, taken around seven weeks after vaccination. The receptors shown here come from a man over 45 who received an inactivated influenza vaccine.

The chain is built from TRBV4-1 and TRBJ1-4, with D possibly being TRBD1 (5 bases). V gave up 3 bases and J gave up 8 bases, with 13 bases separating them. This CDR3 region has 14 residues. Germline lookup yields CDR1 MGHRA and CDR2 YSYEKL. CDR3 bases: TGCGCCAGCAGCCACCTTGAGGGACCGGAAAAACTGTTTTTT. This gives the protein CASSHLEGPEKLFF.

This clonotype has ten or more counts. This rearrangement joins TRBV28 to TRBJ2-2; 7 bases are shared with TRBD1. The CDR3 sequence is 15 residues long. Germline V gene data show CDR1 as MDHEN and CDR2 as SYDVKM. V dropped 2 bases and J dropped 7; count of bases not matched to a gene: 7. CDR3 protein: CASSLLATGDGELFF. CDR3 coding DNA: TGTGCCAGCAGTTTACTTGCCACAGGGGACGGGGAGCTGTTTTTT.

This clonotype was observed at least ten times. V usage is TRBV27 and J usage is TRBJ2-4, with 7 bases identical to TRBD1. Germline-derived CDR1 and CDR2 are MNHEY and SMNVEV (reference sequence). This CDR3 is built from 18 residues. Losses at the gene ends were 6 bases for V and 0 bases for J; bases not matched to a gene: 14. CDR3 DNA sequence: TGTGCCAGCAGCCCCGGGACAGTGACTCCTCTAGCCAAAAACATTCAGTACTTC. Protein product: CASSPGTVTPLAKNIQYF.